Given below is one T cell receptor beta chain in context. The data stem from a study of blood T cell repertoires in COVID-19. Study processing details: Estimates of nucleated cell counts were drawn from the amplification of reference gene primers. Assay used: immunoSEQ multiplex PCR; TCRdb lists only in-frame clones, some missing. V, J and clone size are taken as reported in that table, and D and trimming were inferred from the DNA itself. The profile shows 85,000 to 120,000 clones, 71% of them singletons. Germline CDR1 is MNHEY and CDR2 is SVGAGI. Between the trimmed V and J ends, which lost 5 bases and 8 bases, there was a span of 21 bases. This CDR3 has 15 residues.

The chain recombines TRBV6-5 with TRBJ1-1, with D tentatively TRBD1 (5 bases). The sample taken for sequencing was peripheral blood. The TCR was taken from a human donor with acute or convalescent COVID-19. The donor label of this sample is uncertain. Here the CDR3 reads CASSNVDGGFTEAFF. Here the CDR3 DNA reads TGTGCCAGCAGTAACGTCGATGGGGGGTTTACCGAAGCTTTCTTT.